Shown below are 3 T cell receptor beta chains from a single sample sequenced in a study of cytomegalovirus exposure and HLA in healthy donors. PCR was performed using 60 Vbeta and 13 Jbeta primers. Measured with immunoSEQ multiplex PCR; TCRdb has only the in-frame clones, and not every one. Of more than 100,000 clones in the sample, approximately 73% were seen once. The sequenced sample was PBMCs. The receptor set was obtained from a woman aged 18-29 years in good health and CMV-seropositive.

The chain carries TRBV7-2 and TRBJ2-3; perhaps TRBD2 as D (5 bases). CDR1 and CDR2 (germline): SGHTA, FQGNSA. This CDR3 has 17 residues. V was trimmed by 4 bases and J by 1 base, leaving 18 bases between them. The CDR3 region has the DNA TGTGCCAGCAGCTCCCCGAGGAGGCTAACCGGCACAGATACGCAGTATTTT. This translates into CASSSPRRLTGTDTQYF.

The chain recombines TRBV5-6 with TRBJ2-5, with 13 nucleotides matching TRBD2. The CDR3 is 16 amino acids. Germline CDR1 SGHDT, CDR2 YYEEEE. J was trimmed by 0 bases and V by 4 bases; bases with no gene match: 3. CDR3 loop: CASSRGLAGYQETQYF. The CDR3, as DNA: TGTGCCAGCAGCAGGGGACTAGCGGGGTACCAAGAGACCCAGTACTTC.

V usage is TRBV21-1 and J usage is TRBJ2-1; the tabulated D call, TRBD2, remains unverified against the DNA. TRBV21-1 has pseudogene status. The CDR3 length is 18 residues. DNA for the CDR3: TGTGCCAGCAGCAAAGCGGTGTGGCGGGAGGATACGGACAATGAGCAGTTCTTC. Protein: CASSKAVWREDTDNEQFF.